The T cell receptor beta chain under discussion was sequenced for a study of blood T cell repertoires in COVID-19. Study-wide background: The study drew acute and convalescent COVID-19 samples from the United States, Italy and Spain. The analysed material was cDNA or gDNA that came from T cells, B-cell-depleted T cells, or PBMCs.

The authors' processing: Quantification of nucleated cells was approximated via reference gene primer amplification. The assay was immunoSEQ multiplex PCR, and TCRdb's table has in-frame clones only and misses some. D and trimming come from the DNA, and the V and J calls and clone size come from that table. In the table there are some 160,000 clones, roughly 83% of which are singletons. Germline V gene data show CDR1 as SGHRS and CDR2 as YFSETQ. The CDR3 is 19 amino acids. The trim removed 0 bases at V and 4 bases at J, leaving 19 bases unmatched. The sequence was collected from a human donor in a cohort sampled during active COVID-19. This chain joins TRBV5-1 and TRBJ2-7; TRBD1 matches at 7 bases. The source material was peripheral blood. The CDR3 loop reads CASSLGGIQGCLSWYEQYF. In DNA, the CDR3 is TGCGCCAGCAGCTTGGGGGGCATACAGGGGTGTCTGAGTTGGTACGAGCAGTACTTC.